The 22 T cell receptor beta chains listed next were all sequenced from one sample in a study of T cells in Graves' hyperthyroidism and ophthalmopathy. TCR beta CDR3 region amplification was performed from RNA transcripts. RT-PCR in the first round (using the HTBI primer set) targeted the TCR CDR3. TCRdb re-analysed the multiplex PCR reads in MiXCR, keeping a single row per CDR3 protein. Found here are approximately 330,000 distinct CDR3 sequences, 15% to 20% of them singletons; the top ten hold approximately 49%. The sequenced sample consisted of blood. These TCRs come from a woman between 50 and 59 years old with Graves' hyperthyroidism.

There are many counts of this clonotype. The V and J genes are TRBV6-2 or TRBV6-3 and TRBJ2-7; D tentatively fits TRBD1 or TRBD2 (5 bases each). Trimming took off 6 bases at V and 6 bases at J, with 18 bases between the two ends. CDR1 and CDR2 from the germline V gene are MNHEY and SVGEGT. This CDR3 has 14 amino acids. The CDR3 bases are TGTGCCAGCAGGGGACGGCGGCAACTATTCGAGCAGTACTTC. It yields the protein CASRGRRQLFEQYF.

This chain joins TRBV20-1 and TRBJ2-5; 12 bases are shared with TRBD2. Trimming cost V 4 bases and J 5 bases; bases outside gene matches: 8. The germline V gene encodes CDR1 DFQATT and CDR2 SNEGSKA (reference sequence). The CDR3 consists of 15 residues. CDR3 nucleotide sequence: TGCAGTGCTACAGCTAGCGGGAGGGGTCGGGAGACCCAGTACTTC. The encoded protein is CSATASGRGRETQYF.

The table lists this clonotype with a few counts. One end of the junction does not line up with germline, which may come from a read error. The chain carries TRBV5-6 and TRBJ2-1; the match to TRBD1 covers 7 bases. The length of the CDR3 is 16 residues. The V gene's germline CDR1 is SGHDT and CDR2 YYEEEE. The CDR3 coding sequence is TGTGCCAGCAGCTCAGCAGGGGGTGAACGCTACAATGGGCAGTTCTTC. Translation: CASSSAGGERYNGQFF. Full variable domain (rest looked up from reference TRBV5-6 and TRBJ2-1): DAGVTQSPTHLIKTRGQQVTLRCSPKSGHDTVSWYQQALGQGPQFIFQYYEEEERQRGNFPDRFSGHQFPNYSSELNVNALLLGDSALYLCASSSAGGERYNGQFFGPGTRLTVL.

This clonotype was seen a handful of times. This chain joins TRBV6-2 or TRBV6-3 and TRBJ1-5; maybe TRBD1 (6 bases). The CDR3 covers 15 residues. Germline CDR1 reads MNHEY; CDR2 reads SVGEGT. Between the trimmed V and J ends, which lost 7 bases and 2 bases, there was a span of 15 bases. The CDR3 loop reads CASTLQGWGNQPQHF. DNA for the CDR3: TGTGCCAGCACCCTACAGGGATGGGGCAATCAGCCCCAGCATTTT.

The chain links TRBV12-3 or TRBV12-4 to TRBJ2-1; either TRBD1 or TRBD2 may fit D (6 bases each). The CDR3 consists of 12 residues. V lost 6 bases and J lost 8, with 11 bases in between. CDR3 nucleotides: TGTGCCAGCAGCAGGGGAGGAGATGAGCAGTTCTTC. Protein sequence: CASSRGGDEQFF.

This clonotype was recorded a few times. CDR3 amino acids: CASSPPPGTQYF. In DNA, the CDR3 is TGTGCCAGCAGCCCCCCGCCGGGGACCCAGTACTTC. This chain joins TRBV11-2 and TRBJ2-5; D is uncertain. This CDR3 comprises 12 residues. In germline, CDR1 is SGHAT, CDR2 FQNNGV. The ends were cut back, 5 bases at V and 7 bases at J, with 11 bases in the middle.

This clonotype was observed many times. The chain carries TRBV19 and TRBJ1-1, with D perhaps TRBD1 (5 bases). The CDR3 covers 15 residues. Germline lookup yields CDR1 LNHDA and CDR2 SQIVND (reference sequence). The V end lost 5 bases, the J end lost 0 bases, and 13 bases lay between the germline ends. CDR3 in amino acids: CASSGRGAMNTEAFF. In DNA, the CDR3 is TGTGCCAGTAGTGGCCGCGGGGCCATGAACACTGAAGCTTTCTTT.

The sample holds a few counts of this clonotype. The chain employs TRBV5-4 and TRBJ2-3; TRBD2 matches 10 bases. Germline CDR1 is SGHNT and CDR2 is YYREEE (reference sequence). With 3 bases clipped from V and 1 base from J, the junction kept 5 bases outside the gene matches. CDR3 length: 16 amino acids. The CDR3, as DNA: TGTGCCAGCAGCTACCCTAGCGGGGGTGGCACAGATACGCAGTATTTT. Amino acid sequence: CASSYPSGGGTDTQYF.

Many counts were recorded for this clonotype. This chain links TRBV28 with TRBJ1-3; no firm D call. The V end was cut by 10 bases, the J end by 2 bases, with 9 bases between. The germline CDR1 and CDR2 sequences are MDHEN and SYDVKM. The CDR3 spans 12 residues. The CDR3 here is CAIEDAGNTIYF. In DNA form, the CDR3 reads TGTGCCATCGAGGACGCTGGAAACACCATATATTTT.

This clonotype occurred many times. The rearrangement uses TRBV28 and TRBJ2-2, with 7 bases that match TRBD2. The germline V gene encodes CDR1 MDHEN and CDR2 SYDVKM. The V and J ends lost 7 bases and 4 bases, in that order; junction bases with no gene match: 18. The length of the CDR3 is 18 residues. The CDR3 DNA reads TGTGCCAGCATTCTGGGCGGCGCGGGGGATCCGGTCACCGGGGAGCTGTTTTTT. This gives the protein CASILGGAGDPVTGELFF.

The chain combines TRBV20-1 with TRBJ2-7, with D perhaps matching TRBD1 (5 bases). This CDR3 contains 15 residues. The germline V gene encodes CDR1 DFQATT and CDR2 SNEGSKA (reference sequence). The ends were cut back, 5 bases at V and 0 bases at J, with 17 bases in the middle. The CDR3 coding sequence is TGCAGTGCTTACTACCCCTGGGGCAACTCCTACGAGCAGTACTTC. Protein sequence: CSAYYPWGNSYEQYF.

This clonotype was detected many times. The chain recombines TRBV11-2 with TRBJ1-1; TRBD1 is a possible D gene (5 bases). The CDR3 is 13 residues long. Germline V lookup: CDR1 SGHAT, CDR2 FQNNGV. Trimming cost V 5 bases and J 4 bases, with 11 bases left between them. CDR3 DNA: TGTGCCAGCAGCCCCAGGACAACCACTGAAGCTTTCTTT. It encodes CASSPRTTTEAFF. The whole variable domain, remainder taken from reference TRBV11-2 and TRBJ1-1, is EAGVAQSPRYKIIEKRQSVAFWCNPISGHATLYWYQQILGQGPKLLIQFQNNGVVDDSQLPKDRFSAERLKGVDSTLKIQPAKLEDSAVYLCASSPRTTTEAFFGQGTRLTVV.

The V gene is TRBV11-2, the J gene TRBJ2-1; TRBD1 is a possible D gene (6 bases). Germline V gives CDR1 SGHAT, CDR2 FQNNGV. Trimming shortened V by 2 bases and J by 7 bases, and 12 bases separated the two germline ends. This CDR3 spans 14 amino acids. The CDR3 DNA sequence: TGTGCCAGCAGCTTACACGACAGGCCGAATGAGCAGTTCTTC. Translation gives CASSLHDRPNEQFF. The whole variable domain, filled in from reference TRBV11-2 and TRBJ2-1, reads EAGVAQSPRYKIIEKRQSVAFWCNPISGHATLYWYQQILGQGPKLLIQFQNNGVVDDSQLPKDRFSAERLKGVDSTLKIQPAKLEDSAVYLCASSLHDRPNEQFFGPGTRLTVL.

This clonotype was recorded a few times. V usage is TRBV3-1 and J usage is TRBJ2-1, with a possible D match to TRBD1 (6 bases). Germline CDR1 reads LGHDT; CDR2 reads YNNKEL (reference sequence). The CDR3 runs 12 residues. V lost 1 base and J 9 bases, leaving 7 bases between the germline ends. CDR3 bases: TGTGCCAGCAGCCAAGCAGGGGTTGAGCAGTTCTTC. Its protein product is CASSQAGVEQFF.

On this clonotype itself: It may be a read error: a sequence one base away is much more abundant. The chain recombines TRBV28 with TRBJ1-6; D uncertain. V lost 8 bases and J 10 bases, leaving 21 bases between the germline ends. Per the germline V gene, CDR1 is MDHEN and CDR2 is SYDVKM. The CDR3 spans 15 residues. The CDR3 reads CASGLHGEVRSPLHF. The CDR3 DNA reads as TGTGCCAGCGGACTACATGGGGAGGTTCGGTCACCCCTCCACTTT.

This clonotype was found a few times. In DNA, the CDR3 is TGCGCCAGCAGCTTGGGGCTGGTAGCGGGGGGCCGATACAATGAGCAGTTCTTC. Residues: CASSLGLVAGGRYNEQFF. The chain has TRBV5-1 and TRBJ2-1; 10 bases are shared with TRBD2. CDR1 is SGHRS, CDR2 YFSETQ, per germline. The J segment lost 4 bases and the V segment lost 0 bases, leaving 10 bases of the junction unmatched. The CDR3 extends over 18 amino acids.

This clonotype appeared a few times. The chain has TRBV20-1 and TRBJ2-3, with 10 bases lining up with TRBD2. The CDR3 is made up of 15 amino acids. Germline V gene lookup returns CDR1 DFQATT and CDR2 SNEGSKA (reference sequence). After removal of 3 bases from V and 2 bases from J, the junction contained 5 bases not matched to a gene. The CDR3 DNA reads as TGCAGTGCTAGCTCTAGCGGGAGTATCACAGATACGCAGTATTTT. Protein: CSASSSGSITDTQYF.

This clonotype was counted between two and nine times. The rearrangement uses TRBV6-1 and TRBJ2-7, with 7 bases identical to TRBD1. The CDR3 is 13 residues long. The junction had 5 bases not matched to a gene; V was cut back by 6 bases and J by 3 bases. The germline V gene encodes CDR1 MNHNS and CDR2 SASEGT. CDR3 loop: CASRSTGDYEQYV. The CDR3 DNA reads as TGTGCCAGCAGGTCTACAGGGGACTACGAGCAGTACGTC.

The sample holds many counts of this clonotype. The V and J genes are TRBV5-1 and TRBJ2-1; no definite D call. The CDR3 has 14 amino acids. Trimming left V 4 bases short and J 10 bases short, with 18 bases between. Germline values: CDR1 SGHRS, CDR2 YFSETQ. The CDR3 region has the DNA TGCGCCAGCAGCGCCCTCGACCCCGCCGGGGAGCAGTTCTTC. Translating gives CASSALDPAGEQFF.

This clonotype was found many times. The gene calls are TRBV5-1 and TRBJ2-4; D gene unclear. The CDR3 totals 13 residues. Germline V gives CDR1 SGHRS, CDR2 YFSETQ. Trimming left V 2 bases short and J 7 bases short, with 10 bases between. CDR3 amino acids: CASSFGDPNIQYF. CDR3 sequence (DNA): TGCGCCAGCAGCTTTGGAGACCCGAACATTCAGTACTTC.

This clonotype was counted a single time. The V call is TRBV5-1, the J call TRBJ2-5; maybe TRBD2 (6 bases). V was cut by 4 bases and J by 5 bases, with 12 bases left in between. This CDR3 is 13 amino acids long. Germline V CDR1 and CDR2: SGHRS, YFSETQ. The CDR3 nucleotides read TGCGCCAGCAGCCAGTCGGGGGAGGAGACCCAGTACTTC. Translated, it gives CASSQSGEETQYF.

This clonotype was seen only a few times. Its ends do not fully match the called genes, so a read error is possible. This chain joins TRBV6-1 and TRBJ1-5, with D possibly TRBD1 on 6 matching bases. The V gene's germline CDR1 is MNHNS and CDR2 SASEGT. The CDR3 totals 19 residues. The CDR3 loop is CASVEWGPASFILNRPQHF. The CDR3 DNA reads TGTGCCAGCGTCGAGTGGGGGCCTGCTTCTTTCATCTTGAATCGGCCCCAGCATTTT.